The entry below describes one T cell receptor (beta chain). Its antigen is not yet known. No base quality values were provided; no much bigger clone lies one nucleotide off. The data originate from a study of shared clonotypes between healthy human individuals (TCRdb year 2020). With regard to the full study: The cohort comprised a couple of women and a few men aged 18 to 49 years. For each donor, CD4 naive and CD4 memory were each run on three plates, CD8 naive on two plates, and CD8 memory on one plate. To estimate repertoire size and how much clonotypes are shared between individuals, the study performed deep sequencing of blood TCR repertoires from five healthy adults. Leukapheresis yielded between about 0.94 and 10 billion PBMCs per donor. Different laboratories and diverse techniques were used to prepare libraries and sequence TCR repertoires, to increase sequencing depth and limit assay-specific biases.

Results the study describes overall, beyond this receptor: Estimated clonotype richness was generally larger for naive than for memory subsets. Even with the large sequencing depth, rarefaction of the sorted-subset datasets indicated that sequencing was incomplete. About 5% of naive CD4, 3.5% of naive CD8, roughly 2.5% of memory CD4, and 0.4% of memory CD8 clonotypes were shared across a few donors. The genetic and exposure-history diversity represented was limited by the small number of donors. Sampling was restricted to blood, and TCR repertoires in tissue are likely to differ from TCR repertoires in blood. Pairwise subsampling indicated that sequencing depth was expected to affect the degree of clonotype sharing among donors. Compared with non-shared clonotypes, clonotypes shared by all four sorted-subset donors had higher generation probabilities.

CDR1 and CDR2, looked up from the germline V gene, are SGHTA and FQGNSA. The CDR3 measures 15 amino acids from cysteine to phenylalanine. The kept DNA is CDR3 alone, 45 bases in frame from the first base. The junction shows trimming of 4 bases on V and 6 bases on J, plus 16 bases between the germline ends. Donors were healthy HIV-negative adults with no recently reported acute infections or vaccinations. Every donor was a Caucasian adult living in Nashville, Tennessee, USA. CD4+ T cells were enriched by magnetic negative selection, after which naive cells were positively selected on CD45RA and the negative fraction was taken as the memory subset. Blood was obtained by leukapheresis, after which PBMCs were separated by Ficoll-Histopaque density gradient centrifugation and cryopreserved in liquid nitrogen vapor phase. Purity and quantity of every magnetically sorted T cell population were checked by analytical flow cytometry. Genomic DNA was isolated from every sorted fraction and measured by UV absorbance on a Nanodrop 2000c.

TCR CDR3 regions were amplified from genomic DNA by multiplex PCR using the deep immunoSEQ assay. Extracted genomic DNA from each cell subset was spread evenly across all wells of several immunoSEQ 96-well plates, with each plate serving as a replicate. Each replicate PCR for sorted subsets received about 220 ng genomic DNA, equal to tens of thousands of T cell genomes. The purified libraries were quantified using a Qubit 3.0 fluorometer, sized with a Bioanalyzer 2100, and then quantified again using the KAPA Library Quantification kit. Each immunoSEQ 96-well plate was sequenced on its own single-read 150-cycle Illumina NextSeq 550 flow cell. Concerning the study's data processing: Because the immunoSEQ output held only junctional sequences and lacked quality scores, the filtering could not match the filtering applied to full-length reads. To assign V/J genes and CDR3, sequences were annotated using PyIR, a Python wrapper for IgBLAST v1.9, with IMGT germline references. Any read was removed if the V/J assignment was weak (E-value above 1e-6), the CDR3 was missing, or the read contained stop codons, out-of-frame junctions, or ambiguous translated residues. V3J clonotypes were defined as sequences sharing the same inferred V gene, J gene, and CDR3 amino acid sequence. Percentage overlap between repertoires was computed as shared unique clonotypes divided by the size of the smaller repertoire. Three approaches were used to assess repertoire richness: RTK rarefaction, the Chao1 estimator, and Recon v2.1 estimates of unobserved clonotypes. For all TCRbeta clonotypes obtained by the gDNA method from several donors, generation probabilities were computed with OLGA. The table was pulled from immuneACCESS by TCRdb, which kept in-frame rearrangements only. Such tables lose some clones; where checked, under half of the loss comes from unresolved V genes, and the rest has no known cause. That table gives V, J and clone size, and the DNA gave D and trimming. The sample table records 2.5 million or so clones; approximately 94% of these occur just once. Together, the top ten hold about 0.13% of the sample.

This chain is built from TRBV7-2 and TRBJ1-5, with a tentative D gene TRBD1 over 6 matching bases. The source of this sequence is a man aged 18-30 years in good health. The sample taken for sequencing was naive CD4+ T cells sorted from blood. The cell subset or site label on this specimen signifies: CD45RA+ positively selected. The nucleotides read TGTGCCAGCAGCTCCCTCCCGGGGGGCGGTCAGCCCCAGCATTTT. Its translation is CASSSLPGGGQPQHF.